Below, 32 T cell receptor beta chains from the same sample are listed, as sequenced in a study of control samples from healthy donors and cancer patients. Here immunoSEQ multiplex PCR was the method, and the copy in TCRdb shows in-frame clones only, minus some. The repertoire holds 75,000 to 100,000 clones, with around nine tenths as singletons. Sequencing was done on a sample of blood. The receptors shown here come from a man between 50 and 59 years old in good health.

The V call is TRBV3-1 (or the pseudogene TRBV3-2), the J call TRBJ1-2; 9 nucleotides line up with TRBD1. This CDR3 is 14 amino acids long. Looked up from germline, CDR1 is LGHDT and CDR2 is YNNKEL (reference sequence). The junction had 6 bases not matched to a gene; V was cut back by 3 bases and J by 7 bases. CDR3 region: CASSHQTGGSGYTF. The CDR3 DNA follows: TGTGCCAGCAGCCATCAAACAGGGGGCTCTGGCTACACCTTC.

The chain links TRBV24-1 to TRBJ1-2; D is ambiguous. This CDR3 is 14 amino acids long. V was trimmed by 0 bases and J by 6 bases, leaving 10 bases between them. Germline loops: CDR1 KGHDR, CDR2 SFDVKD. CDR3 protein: CATSDLLGSDGYTF. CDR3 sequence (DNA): TGTGCCACCAGTGATTTGCTGGGTTCGGATGGCTACACCTTC.

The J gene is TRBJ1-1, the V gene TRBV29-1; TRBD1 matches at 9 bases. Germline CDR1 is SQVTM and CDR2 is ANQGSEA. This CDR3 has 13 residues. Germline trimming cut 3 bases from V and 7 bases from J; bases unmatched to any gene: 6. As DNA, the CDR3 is TGCAGCGTTGATTGGACAGGGGCTAATGAAGCTTTCTTT. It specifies CSVDWTGANEAFF.

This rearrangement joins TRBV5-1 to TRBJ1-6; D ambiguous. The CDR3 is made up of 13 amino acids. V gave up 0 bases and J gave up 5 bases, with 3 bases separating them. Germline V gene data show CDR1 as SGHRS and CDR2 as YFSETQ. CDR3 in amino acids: CASSLGDNSPLHF. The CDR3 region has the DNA TGCGCCAGCAGCTTGGGGGATAATTCACCCCTCCACTTT. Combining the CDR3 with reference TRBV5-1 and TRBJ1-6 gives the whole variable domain KAGVTQTPRYLIKTRGQQVTLSCSPISGHRSVSWYQQTPGQGLQFLFEYFSETQRNKGNFPGRFSGRQFSNSRSEMNVSTLELGDSALYLCASSLGDNSPLHFGNGTRLTVT.

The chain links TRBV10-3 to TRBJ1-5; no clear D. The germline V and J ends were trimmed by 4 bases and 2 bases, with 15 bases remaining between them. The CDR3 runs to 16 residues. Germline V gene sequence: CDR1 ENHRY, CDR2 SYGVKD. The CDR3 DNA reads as TGTGCCATCAGTGCGCAAAAGCCTCTGGGCAATCAGCCCCAGCATTTT. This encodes CAISAQKPLGNQPQHF.

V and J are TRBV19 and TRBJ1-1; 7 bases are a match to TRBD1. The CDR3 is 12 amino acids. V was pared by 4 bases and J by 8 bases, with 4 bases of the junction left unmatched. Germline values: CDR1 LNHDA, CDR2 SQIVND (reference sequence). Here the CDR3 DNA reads TGTGCCAGTAGTACCCGACAGGGCGAAGCTTTCTTT. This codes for CASSTRQGEAFF.

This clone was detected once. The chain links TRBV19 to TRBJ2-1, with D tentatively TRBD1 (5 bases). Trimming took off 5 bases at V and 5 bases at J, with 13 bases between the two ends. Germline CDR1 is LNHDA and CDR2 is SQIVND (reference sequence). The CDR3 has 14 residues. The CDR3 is CASSARGRDNEQFF. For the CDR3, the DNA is TGTGCCAGTAGTGCTAGGGGTCGGGACAATGAGCAGTTCTTC. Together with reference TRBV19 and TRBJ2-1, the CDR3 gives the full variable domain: DGGITQSPKYLFRKEGQNVTLSCEQNLNHDAMYWYRQDPGQGLRLIYYSQIVNDFQKGDIAEGYSVSREKKESFPLTVTSAQKNPTAFYLCASSARGRDNEQFFGPGTRLTVL.

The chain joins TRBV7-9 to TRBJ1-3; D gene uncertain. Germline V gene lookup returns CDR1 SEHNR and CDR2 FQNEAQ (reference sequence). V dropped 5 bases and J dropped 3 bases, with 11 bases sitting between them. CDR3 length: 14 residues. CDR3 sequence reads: CASSLGQYGNTIYF. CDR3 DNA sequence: TGTGCCAGCAGCCTTGGGCAGTATGGAAACACCATATATTTT. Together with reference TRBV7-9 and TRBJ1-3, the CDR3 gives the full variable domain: DTGVSQNPRHKITKRGQNVTFRCDPISEHNRLYWYRQTLGQGPEFLTYFQNEAQLEKSRLLSDRFSAERPKGSFSTLEIQRTEQGDSAMYLCASSLGQYGNTIYFGEGSWLTVV.

The CDR3 sequence: CASSEPRGGQYF. CDR3 DNA: TGCGCCAGCAGCGAACCTAGAGGGGGGCAGTACTTC. The rearrangement links TRBV5-1 to TRBJ2-7; tentative D call: TRBD1 (6 bases). Trimming removed 4 bases from V and 9 bases from J, with 14 bases in between. CDR1 SGHRS and CDR2 YFSETQ come from the germline V gene. The CDR3 length is 12 residues. Drawing the rest from reference TRBV5-1 and TRBJ2-7, the complete variable domain is KAGVTQTPRYLIKTRGQQVTLSCSPISGHRSVSWYQQTPGQGLQFLFEYFSETQRNKGNFPGRFSGRQFSNSRSEMNVSTLELGDSALYLCASSEPRGGQYFGPGTRLTVT.

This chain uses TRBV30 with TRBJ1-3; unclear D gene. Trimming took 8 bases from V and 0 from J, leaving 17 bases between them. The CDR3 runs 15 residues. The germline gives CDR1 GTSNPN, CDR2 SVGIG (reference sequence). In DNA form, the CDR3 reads TGTGCCCGGAATGGGGAAACTGGCTCTGGAAACACCATATATTTT. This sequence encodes CARNGETGSGNTIYF. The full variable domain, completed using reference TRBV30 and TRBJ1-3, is SQTIHQWPATLVQPVGSPLSLECTVEGTSNPNLYWYRQAAGRGLQLLFYSVGIGQISSEVPQNLSASRPQDRQFILSSKKLLLSDSGFYLCARNGETGSGNTIYFGEGSWLTVV.

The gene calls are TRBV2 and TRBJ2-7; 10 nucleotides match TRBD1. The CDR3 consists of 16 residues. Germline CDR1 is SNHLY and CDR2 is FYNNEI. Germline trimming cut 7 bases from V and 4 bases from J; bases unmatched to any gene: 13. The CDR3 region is CASNETPGQGIYEQYF. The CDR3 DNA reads TGTGCCAGCAACGAAACACCGGGACAGGGGATTTACGAGCAGTACTTC.

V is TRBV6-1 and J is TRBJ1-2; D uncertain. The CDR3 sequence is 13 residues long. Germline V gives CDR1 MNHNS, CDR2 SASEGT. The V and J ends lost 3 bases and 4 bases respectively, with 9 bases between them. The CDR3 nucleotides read TGTGCCAGCAGTGATGCGCCCTTCTATGGCTACACCTTC. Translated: CASSDAPFYGYTF.

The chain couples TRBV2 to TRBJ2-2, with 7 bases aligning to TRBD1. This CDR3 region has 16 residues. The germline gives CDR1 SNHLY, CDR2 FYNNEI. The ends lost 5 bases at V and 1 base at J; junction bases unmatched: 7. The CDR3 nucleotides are TGTGCCAGCAGTAGCCGTAGGACAGGGAACACCGGGGAGCTGTTTTTT. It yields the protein CASSSRRTGNTGELFF.

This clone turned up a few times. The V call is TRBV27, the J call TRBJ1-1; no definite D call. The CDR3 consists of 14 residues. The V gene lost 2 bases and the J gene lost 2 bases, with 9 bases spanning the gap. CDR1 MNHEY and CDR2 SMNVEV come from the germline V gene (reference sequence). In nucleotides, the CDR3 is TGTGCCAGCAGTTTAGGACGGAGTAACACTGAAGCTTTCTTT. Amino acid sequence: CASSLGRSNTEAFF.

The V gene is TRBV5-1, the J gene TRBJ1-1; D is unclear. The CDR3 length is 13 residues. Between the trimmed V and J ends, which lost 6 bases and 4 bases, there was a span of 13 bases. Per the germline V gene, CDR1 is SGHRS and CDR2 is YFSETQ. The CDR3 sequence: CASMESPGTEAFF. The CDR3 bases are TGCGCCAGCATGGAGAGCCCGGGCACTGAAGCTTTCTTT.

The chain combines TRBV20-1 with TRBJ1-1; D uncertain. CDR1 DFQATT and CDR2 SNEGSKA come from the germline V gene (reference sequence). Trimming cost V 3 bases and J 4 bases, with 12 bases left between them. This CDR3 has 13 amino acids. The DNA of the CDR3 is TGCAGTGCTAGTTCACCGGGTCCCACTGAAGCTTTCTTT. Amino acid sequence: CSASSPGPTEAFF.

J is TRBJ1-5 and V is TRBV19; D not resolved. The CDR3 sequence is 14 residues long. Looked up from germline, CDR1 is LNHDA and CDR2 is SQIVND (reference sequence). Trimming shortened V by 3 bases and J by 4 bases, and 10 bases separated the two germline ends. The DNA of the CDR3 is TGTGCCAGTAGTATTCGAGGGTTAAATCAGCCCCAGCATTTT. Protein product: CASSIRGLNQPQHF. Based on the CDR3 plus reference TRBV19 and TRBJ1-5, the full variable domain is DGGITQSPKYLFRKEGQNVTLSCEQNLNHDAMYWYRQDPGQGLRLIYYSQIVNDFQKGDIAEGYSVSREKKESFPLTVTSAQKNPTAFYLCASSIRGLNQPQHFGDGTRLSIL.

CDR3 nucleotides: TGCGCCAGCAGCCAAACAGGGGATCAGAATTCTGGAAACACCATATATTTT. Protein sequence: CASSQTGDQNSGNTIYF. V and J are TRBV4-1 and TRBJ1-3, with 7 bases matching TRBD1. Germline V gives CDR1 MGHRA, CDR2 YSYEKL. The CDR3 totals 17 residues. The V and J ends lost 2 bases and 1 base, in that order; junction bases with no gene match: 8.

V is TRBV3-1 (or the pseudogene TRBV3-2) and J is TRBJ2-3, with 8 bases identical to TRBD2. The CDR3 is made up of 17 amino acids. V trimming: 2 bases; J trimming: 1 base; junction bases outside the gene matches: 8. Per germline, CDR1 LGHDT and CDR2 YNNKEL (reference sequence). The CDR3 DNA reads TGTGCCAGCAGCCAACGAGACGGGGGGGTGGGCACAGATACGCAGTATTTT. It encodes CASSQRDGGVGTDTQYF.

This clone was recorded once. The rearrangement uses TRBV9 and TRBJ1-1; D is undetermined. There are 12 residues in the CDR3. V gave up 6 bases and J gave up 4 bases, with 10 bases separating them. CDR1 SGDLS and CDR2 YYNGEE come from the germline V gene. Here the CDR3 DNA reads TGTGCCAGCACTGGGTACGTCACTGAAGCTTTCTTT. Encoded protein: CASTGYVTEAFF.

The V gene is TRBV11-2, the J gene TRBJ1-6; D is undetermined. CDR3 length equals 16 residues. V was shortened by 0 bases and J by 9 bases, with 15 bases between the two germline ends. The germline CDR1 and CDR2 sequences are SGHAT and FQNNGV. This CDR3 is CASSLDEWGNGSPLHF. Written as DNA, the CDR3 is TGTGCCAGCAGCTTAGATGAATGGGGTAACGGTTCACCCCTCCACTTT.

CDR3 sequence (DNA): TGTGCCAGCACCTCTCCGGGGTACGAGCAGTACTTC. It is translated as CASTSPGYEQYF. V usage is TRBV7-9 and J usage is TRBJ2-7, with D perhaps TRBD2 (5 bases). The CDR3 is 12 residues long. Germline loops: CDR1 SEHNR, CDR2 FQNEAQ (reference sequence). Trimming took off 7 bases at V and 4 bases at J, with 11 bases between the two ends.

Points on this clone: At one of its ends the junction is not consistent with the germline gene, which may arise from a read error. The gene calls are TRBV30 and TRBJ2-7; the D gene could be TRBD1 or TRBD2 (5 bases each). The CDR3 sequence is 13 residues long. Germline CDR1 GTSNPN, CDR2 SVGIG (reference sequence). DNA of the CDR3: TGTACCTGGAGTCGGGGCCGAGCGTACGAGCAGTACTTC. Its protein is CTWSRGRAYEQYF.

The CDR3 is CASGPHLTGPGYTF. CDR3 nucleotides: TGTGCTAGTGGTCCACACTTGACAGGACCTGGCTACACCTTC. This chain joins TRBV12-5 and TRBJ1-2, with TRBD1 as a possible D gene (6 bases). The CDR3 runs to 14 residues. In germline, CDR1 is LGHNT, CDR2 FRNRAP. V was cut by 5 bases and J by 7 bases, with 17 bases left in between. Together with reference TRBV12-5 and TRBJ1-2, the CDR3 gives the full variable domain: DARVTQTPRHKVTEMGQEVTMRCQPILGHNTVFWYRQTMMQGLELLAYFRNRAPLDDSGMPKDRFSAEMPDATLATLKIQPSEPRDSAVYFCASGPHLTGPGYTFGSGTRLTVV.

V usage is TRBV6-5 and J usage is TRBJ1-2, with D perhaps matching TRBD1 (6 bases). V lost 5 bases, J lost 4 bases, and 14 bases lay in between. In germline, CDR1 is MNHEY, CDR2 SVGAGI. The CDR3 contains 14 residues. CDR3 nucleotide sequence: TGTGCCAGCAGTAGCAGGGGCCTCACCTATGGCTACACCTTC. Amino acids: CASSSRGLTYGYTF.

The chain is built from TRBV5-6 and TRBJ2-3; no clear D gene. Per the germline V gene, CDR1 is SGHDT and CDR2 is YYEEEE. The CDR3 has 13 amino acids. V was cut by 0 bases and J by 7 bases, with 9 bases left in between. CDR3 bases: TGTGCCAGCAGCTTGGGGGGTATTAATACGCAGTATTTT. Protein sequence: CASSLGGINTQYF.

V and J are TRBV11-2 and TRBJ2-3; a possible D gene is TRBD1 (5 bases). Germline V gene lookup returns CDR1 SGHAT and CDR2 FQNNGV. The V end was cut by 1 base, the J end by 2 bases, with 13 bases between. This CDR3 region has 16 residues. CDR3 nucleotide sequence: TGTGCCAGCAGCTTAGGGGTGGGGCCCTACACAGATACGCAGTATTTT. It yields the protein CASSLGVGPYTDTQYF.

CDR3 nucleotide sequence: TGTGCCAGCAGCCAAGTACGGGGGGGCTTAGAGACCCAGTACTTC. It specifies CASSQVRGGLETQYF. This chain joins TRBV14 and TRBJ2-5, with 8 nucleotides matching TRBD2. The CDR3 is 15 amino acids. Germline V gene data show CDR1 as SGHDN and CDR2 as FVKESK. V was pared by 1 base and J by 4 bases, with 5 bases of the junction left unmatched.

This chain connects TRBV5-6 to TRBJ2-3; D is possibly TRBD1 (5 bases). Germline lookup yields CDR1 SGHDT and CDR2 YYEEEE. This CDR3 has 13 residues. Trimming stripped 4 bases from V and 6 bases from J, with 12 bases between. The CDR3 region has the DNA TGTGCCAGCAGCGCGTCAGGGCCGGATACGCAGTATTTT. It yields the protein CASSASGPDTQYF.

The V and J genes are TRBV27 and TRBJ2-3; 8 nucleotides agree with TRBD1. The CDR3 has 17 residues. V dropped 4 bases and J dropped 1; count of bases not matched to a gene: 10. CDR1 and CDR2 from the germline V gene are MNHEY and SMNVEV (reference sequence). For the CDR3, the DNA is TGTGCCAGCAGTTCCTCCTTGGACAGGGTAGGCACAGATACGCAGTATTTT. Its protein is CASSSSLDRVGTDTQYF.

The chain's CDR3 is CASSYQGQGDEQFF. The CDR3 DNA sequence: TGCGCCAGCAGCTACCAGGGACAGGGCGATGAGCAGTTCTTC. The chain links TRBV5-1 to TRBJ2-1, with 9 bases aligning to TRBD1. This CDR3 spans 14 amino acids. Germline CDR1 is SGHRS and CDR2 is YFSETQ. The V segment lost 3 bases and the J segment 8 bases; nucleotides outside the gene matches: 6.

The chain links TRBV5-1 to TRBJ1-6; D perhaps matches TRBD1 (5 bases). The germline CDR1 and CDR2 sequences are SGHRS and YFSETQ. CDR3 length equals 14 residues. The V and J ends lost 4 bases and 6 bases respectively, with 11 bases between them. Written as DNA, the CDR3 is TGCGCCAGCAGCCCGACAGAAAGTAATTCACCCCTCCACTTT. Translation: CASSPTESNSPLHF.